One and the same sample provided the 27 T cell receptor beta chains below, sequenced in a study of T cell responses to AZD1222 COVID-19 vaccine. Sequencing was performed with immunoSEQ multiplex PCR; in TCRdb, only in-frame clones are kept and a portion is missing. This sample has roughly 70,000 clones; 79% occur once, and the top ten carry 20% to 30%. The input for sequencing was peripheral blood, taken on day 0 of MenACWY control vaccination. These receptors all stem from an adult in good health.

V is TRBV20-1 and J is TRBJ1-5; D is unresolved. Germline V gene sequence: CDR1 DFQATT, CDR2 SNEGSKA (reference sequence). V was shortened by 3 bases and J by 4 bases, with 16 bases between the two germline ends. The CDR3 is 15 amino acids. The CDR3 DNA reads TGCAGTGCTAGTGATTACCGGGATTCGAATCAGCCCCAGCATTTT. It codes for CSASDYRDSNQPQHF.

The rearrangement joins TRBV5-5 to TRBJ2-3; TRBD2 agrees at 11 bases. CDR3 length: 16 amino acids. Germline V gene sequence: CDR1 SGHKS, CDR2 YYEKEE (reference sequence). The junction had 4 bases not matched to a gene; V was cut back by 1 base and J by 3 bases. Here the CDR3 reads CASSLMIAGGTDTQYF. DNA of the CDR3: TGTGCCAGCAGCTTGATGATAGCGGGAGGGACAGATACGCAGTATTTT.

The V and J genes are TRBV4-1 and TRBJ1-2, with TRBD1 matching 8 bases. This CDR3 spans 15 amino acids. Trimming took 5 bases from V and 5 from J; bases not matched to a gene: 10. CDR1 and CDR2 from the germline V gene are MGHRA and YSYEKL. The CDR3 spells CASSVPQGAQYGYTF. CDR3 nucleotides: TGCGCCAGCAGCGTCCCCCAGGGGGCCCAATATGGCTACACCTTC.

The chain couples TRBV7-9 to TRBJ1-2; 9 bases are a match to TRBD1. Germline loops: CDR1 SEHNR, CDR2 FQNEAQ (reference sequence). J lost 7 bases, V lost 5 bases, and 8 bases had no gene match. This CDR3 region has 14 residues. The CDR3 region has the DNA TGTGCCAGCAGCGAGAGACAGGGGGAGTTTGGCTACACCTTC. Translating it yields CASSERQGEFGYTF.

A single count supports this clone. The rearrangement uses TRBV3-1 (or the pseudogene TRBV3-2) and TRBJ2-2; 12 bases map to TRBD2. The V gene end was trimmed by 4 bases and the J gene end by 1 base; junction bases not matched to a gene: 4. Germline assignment: CDR1 LGHDT and CDR2 YNNKEL (reference sequence). This CDR3 is 17 amino acids long. CDR3 residues: CASSLTSGRGNTGELFF. CDR3 nucleotide sequence: TGTGCCAGCAGCCTGACTAGCGGGAGAGGGAACACCGGGGAGCTGTTTTTT.

V usage is TRBV29-1 and J usage is TRBJ1-3; tentative D call: TRBD1 (5 bases). This CDR3 has 13 amino acids. Trimming left V 8 bases short and J 3 bases short, with 14 bases between. Germline V gene sequence: CDR1 SQVTM, CDR2 ANQGSEA. CDR3 amino acids: CSPDGGSGNTIYF. CDR3 DNA: TGCAGCCCGGATGGGGGAAGTGGAAACACCATATATTTT.

The chain employs TRBV5-1 and TRBJ2-1; no clear D. Deletions cut 0 bases from V and 2 bases from J, with 9 bases between. Germline V gene lookup returns CDR1 SGHRS and CDR2 YFSETQ. The CDR3 totals 15 residues. The CDR3 DNA follows: TGCGCCAGCAGCTTGGATGGAGTGGCCTACAATGAGCAGTTCTTC. This encodes CASSLDGVAYNEQFF.

This clone was recorded only once. This chain joins TRBV2 and TRBJ1-1, with D unresolved. The germline V gene has CDR1 SNHLY and CDR2 FYNNEI. The V gene lost 7 bases and the J gene lost 1 base, with 10 bases spanning the gap. CDR3 length: 13 residues. The CDR3 reads CASNLERNTEAFF. The CDR3, as DNA: TGTGCCAGCAATTTAGAGAGGAACACTGAAGCTTTCTTT.

The CDR3 bases are TGTGCCAGCAGGGCTAGCGGGAGTTACGAGCAGTACTTC. It is translated as CASRASGSYEQYF. The chain has TRBV28 and TRBJ2-7, with 10 bases that match TRBD2. Per germline, CDR1 MDHEN and CDR2 SYDVKM. The CDR3 spans 13 residues. V gave up 6 bases and J gave up 4 bases; unmatched junction bases: 3.

The V gene is TRBV5-6, the J gene TRBJ1-2; unclear D gene. The length of the CDR3 is 15 residues. V was clipped by 5 bases and J by 1 base, with 15 bases between them. From germline, CDR1 is SGHDT and CDR2 YYEEEE. As DNA, the CDR3 is TGTGCCAGCAGTCAACTACAGAACTTTAACTATGGCTACACCTTC. Translated: CASSQLQNFNYGYTF.

This chain uses TRBV6-2 or TRBV6-3 with TRBJ2-2; D unresolved. Between the trimmed V and J ends, which lost 5 bases and 8 bases, there was a span of 6 bases. Germline CDR1 and CDR2: MNHEY and SVGEGT. The CDR3 length is 11 residues. The CDR3, as DNA: TGTGCCAGCAGTACCCGTGGGGAGCTGTTTTTT. Translation gives CASSTRGELFF.

The chain has TRBV6-5 and TRBJ2-1; 9 bases agree with TRBD2. The CDR3 sequence is 15 residues long. CDR1 and CDR2 from the germline V gene are MNHEY and SVGAGI. With V trimmed by 0 bases and J by 6 bases, 3 bases remained unmatched. CDR3 region: CASSYSASGANEQFF. The CDR3 DNA sequence: TGTGCCAGCAGTTACTCGGCTAGCGGGGCCAATGAGCAGTTCTTC.

This chain joins TRBV4-1 and TRBJ2-7; 12 bases line up with TRBD2. Unmatched junction bases numbered 6, after V lost 3 bases and J lost 0 bases. This CDR3 has 17 residues. CDR1 and CDR2 from the germline V gene are MGHRA and YSYEKL. CDR3 loop: CASSHPTSGRTSYEQYF. The CDR3 DNA follows: TGCGCCAGCAGCCACCCCACTAGCGGGAGGACCTCCTACGAGCAGTACTTC.

The chain employs TRBV6-2 or TRBV6-3 and TRBJ1-2, with 8 bases fitting TRBD1. V lost 2 bases, J lost 2 bases, and 10 bases stayed unmatched. Germline values: CDR1 MNHEY, CDR2 SVGEGT. The CDR3 sequence is 17 residues long. In DNA, the CDR3 is TGTGCCAGCAGTTACCCCTCCAGGGGGCCGGAAAACTATGGCTACACCTTC. As protein: CASSYPSRGPENYGYTF.

The chain joins TRBV4-1 to TRBJ2-2; no definite D call. Trimming took off 4 bases at V and 0 bases at J, with 15 bases between the two ends. Germline V gene data show CDR1 as MGHRA and CDR2 as YSYEKL. The CDR3 runs to 17 residues. CDR3: CASSPMYRPANTGELFF. CDR3 DNA: TGCGCCAGCAGCCCCATGTACAGACCCGCGAACACCGGGGAGCTGTTTTTT.

This chain connects TRBV12-3 or TRBV12-4 to TRBJ2-7; weak D call: TRBD2 (7 bases). V shed 5 bases and J shed 3 bases, with 11 bases lying between them. This CDR3 spans 13 amino acids. The CDR3 spells CASSAGAVYEQYF. For the CDR3, the DNA is TGTGCCAGCAGTGCGGGGGCCGTCTACGAGCAGTACTTC.

The CDR3 is CASSQGASGPLAYEQYF. DNA of the CDR3: TGTGCCAGCTCTCAAGGGGCTAGCGGGCCCTTGGCCTACGAGCAGTACTTC. The rearrangement uses TRBV3-1 (or the pseudogene TRBV3-2) and TRBJ2-7, with 8 bases that match TRBD2. Germline lookup yields CDR1 LGHDT and CDR2 YNNKEL (reference sequence). This CDR3 comprises 17 residues. V was clipped by 8 bases and J by 2 bases; unmatched bases: 17.

The chain is built from TRBV7-2 and TRBJ1-1; 7 bases match TRBD1. Per the germline V gene, CDR1 is SGHTA and CDR2 is FQGNSA. CDR3 length: 15 residues. The V and J ends lost 3 bases and 1 base, in that order; junction bases with no gene match: 5. CDR3 loop: CASSFGGQANTEAFF. The CDR3 DNA reads TGTGCCAGCAGCTTTGGCGGACAGGCGAACACTGAAGCTTTCTTT.

This clone was found a few times. The genes are TRBV11-3 and TRBJ2-7, with 7 positions matching TRBD2. Germline values: CDR1 SGHNT, CDR2 YENEEA. This CDR3 comprises 17 residues. V was clipped by 0 bases and J by 5 bases; unmatched bases: 13. CDR3 in amino acids: CASSLDPPGGYEDEQYF. The CDR3 nucleotides read TGTGCCAGCAGCTTAGATCCCCCGGGGGGATATGAGGACGAGCAGTACTTC.

The chain uses TRBV4-1 and TRBJ2-6, with a tentative D call TRBD2 (5 bases). CDR3 length: 19 residues. Trimming shortened V by 1 base and J by 2 bases, and 18 bases separated the two germline ends. Germline CDR1 reads MGHRA; CDR2 reads YSYEKL. CDR3 bases: TGCGCCAGCAGCCAAGCGATCTTCCCGACCGGGACTGGGGCCAACGTCCTGACTTTC. Translated: CASSQAIFPTGTGANVLTF.

This clone was counted a single time. This chain uses TRBV28 with TRBJ1-6; a possible D gene is TRBD1 (5 bases). CDR3 length: 16 residues. Germline loops: CDR1 MDHEN, CDR2 SYDVKM. Trimming left V 6 bases short and J 4 bases short, with 16 bases between. The CDR3 spells CASSLGASGYNSPLHF. The DNA for the CDR3 is TGTGCCAGCAGCCTTGGGGCCTCGGGTTATAATTCACCCCTCCACTTT.

The genes are TRBV6-4 and TRBJ1-1; 8 bases are a match to TRBD1. V lost 7 bases to trimming and J lost 10 bases; unmatched junction nucleotides: 8. Germline lookup yields CDR1 MRHNA and CDR2 SNTAGT. The CDR3 has 12 residues. Here the CDR3 DNA reads TGTGCCAGCACGGGCAGGGGGCGCGGAGCTTTCTTT. Its protein is CASTGRGRGAFF.

This chain connects TRBV6-5 to TRBJ2-7; TRBD1 matches at 8 bases. The J segment lost 5 bases and the V segment lost 6 bases, leaving 9 bases of the junction unmatched. The CDR3 sequence is 14 residues long. Germline assignment: CDR1 MNHEY and CDR2 SVGAGI. CDR3 coding DNA: TGTGCCAGCAGAGGACAGGGCTTTTTCCACGAGCAGTACTTC. Translating gives CASRGQGFFHEQYF.

The chain recombines TRBV7-8 with TRBJ2-2, with D unclear. From germline, CDR1 is SGHVS and CDR2 FQNEAQ. With 0 bases removed from V and 0 bases from J, the gap between germline ends came to 2 bases. This CDR3 has 14 residues. The CDR3 DNA follows: TGTGCCAGCAGCTTAGCGGCGAACACCGGGGAGCTGTTTTTT. The encoded protein is CASSLAANTGELFF. Full variable domain (outside the CDR3, taken from reference TRBV7-8 and TRBJ2-2): GAGVSQSPRYKVAKRGQDVALRCDPISGHVSLFWYQQALGQGPEFLTYFQNEAQLDKSGLPSDRFFAERPEGSVSTLKIQRTQQEDSAVYLCASSLAANTGELFFGEGSRLTVL.

V usage is TRBV10-3 and J usage is TRBJ2-7; D is uncertain. CDR1 is ENHRY, CDR2 SYGVKD, per germline. The ends were cut back, 10 bases at V and 0 bases at J, with 16 bases in the middle. The CDR3 totals 14 residues. CDR3 protein: CATARGQSSYEQYF. As DNA, the CDR3 is TGTGCCACCGCGAGAGGTCAGAGCTCCTACGAGCAGTACTTC.

The J gene is TRBJ1-1, the V gene TRBV4-3, with a weak D call TRBD1 (6 bases). Trimming took 0 bases from V and 1 from J, leaving 12 bases between them. The CDR3 length is 16 residues. Germline V lookup: CDR1 LGHNA, CDR2 YSLEER. The CDR3 region is CASSQDPLGGNTEAFF. In DNA, the CDR3 is TGCGCCAGCAGCCAAGATCCGTTAGGGGGGAACACTGAAGCTTTCTTT.

This clone was picked up one time. The gene calls are TRBV7-9 and TRBJ1-6, with D hard to call. The germline CDR1 and CDR2 sequences are SEHNR and FQNEAQ (reference sequence). The CDR3 runs 14 residues. Between the trimmed V and J ends, which lost 5 bases and 3 bases, there was a span of 8 bases. The CDR3 coding sequence is TGTGCCAGCAGCCTGGGAAGCTATAATTCACCCCTCCACTTT. Its translation: CASSLGSYNSPLHF.